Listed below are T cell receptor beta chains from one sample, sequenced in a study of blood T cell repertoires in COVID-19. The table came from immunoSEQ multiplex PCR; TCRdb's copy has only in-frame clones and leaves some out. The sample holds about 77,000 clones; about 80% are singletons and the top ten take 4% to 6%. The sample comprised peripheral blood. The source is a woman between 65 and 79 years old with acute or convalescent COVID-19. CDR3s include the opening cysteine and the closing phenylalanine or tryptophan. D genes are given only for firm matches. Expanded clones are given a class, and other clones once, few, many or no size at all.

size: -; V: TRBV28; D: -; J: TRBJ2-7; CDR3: CASQGSYEQYF; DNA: TGTGCCAGTCAGGGTTCCTACGAGCAGTACTTC
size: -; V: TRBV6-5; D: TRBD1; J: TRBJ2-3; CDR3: CASRGQGRTDTQYF; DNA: TGTGCCAGCAGGGGACAGGGGAGAACAGATACGCAGTATTTT
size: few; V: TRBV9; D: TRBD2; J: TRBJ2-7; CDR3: CASSVDGGGTFSDEQYF; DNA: TGTGCCAGCAGCGTAGATGGCGGGGGGACTTTTTCGGACGAGCAGTACTTC
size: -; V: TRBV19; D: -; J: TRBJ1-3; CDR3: CASSIGTNPGNTIYF; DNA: TGTGCCAGTAGTATCGGGACAAATCCTGGAAACACCATATATTTT
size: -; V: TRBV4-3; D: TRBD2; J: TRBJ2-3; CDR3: CASSQDLAGADTQYF; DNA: TGCGCCAGCAGCCAAGATCTAGCGGGGGCAGATACGCAGTATTTT
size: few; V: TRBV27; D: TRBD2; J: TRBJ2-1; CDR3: CASSLSTRLPGGDEQFF; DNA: TGTGCCAGCAGTTTATCAACGCGACTACCGGGAGGGGATGAGCAGTTCTTC
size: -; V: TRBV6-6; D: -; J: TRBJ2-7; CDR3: CASSRLSGPYEQYF; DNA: TGTGCCAGCAGCCGACTGAGCGGACCCTACGAGCAGTACTTC
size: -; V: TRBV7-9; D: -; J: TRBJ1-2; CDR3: CASSPEGRGGNYGYTF; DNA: TGTGCCAGCAGCCCCGAGGGCAGGGGCGGGAACTATGGCTACACCTTC
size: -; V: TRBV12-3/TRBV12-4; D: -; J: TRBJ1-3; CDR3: CASTARVGDTIYF; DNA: TGTGCCAGCACCGCCAGGGTAGGGGACACCATATATTTT
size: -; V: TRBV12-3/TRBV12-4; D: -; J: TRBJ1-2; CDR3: CASSYEGIGYTF; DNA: TGTGCCAGCAGTTACGAGGGAATCGGCTACACCTTC
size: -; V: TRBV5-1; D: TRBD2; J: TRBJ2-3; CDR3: CASSLGLAGGFGKRDTQYF; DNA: TGCGCCAGCAGCCTCGGACTAGCGGGGGGGTTCGGTAAGAGAGATACGCAGTATTTT
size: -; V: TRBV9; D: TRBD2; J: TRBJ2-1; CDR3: CASSLTSGGLFYNEQFF; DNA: TGTGCCAGCAGTTTAACTAGCGGGGGACTCTTTTACAATGAGCAGTTCTTC
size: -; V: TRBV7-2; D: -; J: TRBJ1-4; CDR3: CASSSQPTNEKLFF; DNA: TGTGCCAGCAGCTCACAGCCAACTAATGAAAAACTGTTTTTT
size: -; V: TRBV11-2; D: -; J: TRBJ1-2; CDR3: CASSLAPGLGGGYTF; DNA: TGTGCCAGCAGCTTAGCCCCAGGACTGGGCGGAGGCTACACCTTC
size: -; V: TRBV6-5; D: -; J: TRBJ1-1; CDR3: CASRRSLNTEAFF; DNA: TGTGCCAGCAGACGGAGTCTGAACACTGAAGCTTTCTTT
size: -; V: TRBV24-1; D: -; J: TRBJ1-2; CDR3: CATSDSRQMTNYGYTF; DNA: TGTGCCACCAGTGATTCCAGACAGATGACTAACTATGGCTACACCTTC
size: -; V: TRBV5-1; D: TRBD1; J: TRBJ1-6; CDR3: CASSLVPDRGSGSSYNSPLHF; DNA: TGCGCCAGCAGCTTGGTCCCTGACAGGGGGAGTGGGAGCTCCTATAATTCACCCCTCCACTTT
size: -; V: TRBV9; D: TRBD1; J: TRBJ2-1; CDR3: CASSDDGTAYNEQFF; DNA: TGTGCCAGCAGCGATGACGGGACAGCTTACAATGAGCAGTTCTTC
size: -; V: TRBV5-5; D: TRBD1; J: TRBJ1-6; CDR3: CASSHRDRIDSPLHF; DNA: TGTGCCAGCAGCCACCGGGACAGAATCGATTCACCCCTCCACTTT
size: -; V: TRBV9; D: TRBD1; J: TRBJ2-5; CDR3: CASSAGQGQETQYF; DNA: TGTGCCAGCAGCGCCGGACAGGGGCAAGAGACCCAGTACTTC
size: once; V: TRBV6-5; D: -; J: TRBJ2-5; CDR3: CASTGRGAETQYF; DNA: TGTGCCAGCACGGGTCGGGGGGCTGAGACCCAGTACTTC
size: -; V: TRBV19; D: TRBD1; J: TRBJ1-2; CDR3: CASRLHRGVSGYTF; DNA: TGTGCCAGCCGCTTACACAGGGGGGTGAGTGGCTACACCTTC
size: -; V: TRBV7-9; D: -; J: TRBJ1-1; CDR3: CASSLVTGRLTEAFF; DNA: TGTGCCAGCAGCTTAGTTACCGGGAGACTCACTGAAGCTTTCTTT
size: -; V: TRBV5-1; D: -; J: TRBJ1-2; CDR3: CASSLEGEFSYGYTF; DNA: TGCGCCAGCAGCTTGGAGGGGGAATTCTCGTACGGCTACACCTTC
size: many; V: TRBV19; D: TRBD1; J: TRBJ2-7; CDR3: CASSPRTGYEQYF; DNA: TGTGCCAGTAGTCCCAGGACAGGGTACGAGCAGTACTTC
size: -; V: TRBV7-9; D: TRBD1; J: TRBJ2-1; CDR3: CASSLTGANPSEQFF; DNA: TGTGCCAGCAGCTTAACAGGGGCGAATCCAAGTGAGCAGTTCTTC
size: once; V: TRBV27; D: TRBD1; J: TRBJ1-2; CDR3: CASRPLDRGDYGYTF; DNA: TGTGCCAGCAGACCTCTGGACAGGGGGGACTATGGCTACACCTTC
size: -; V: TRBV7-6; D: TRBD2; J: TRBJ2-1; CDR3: CASSRQPGGSYNEQFF; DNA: TGTGCCAGCAGCCGACAGCCGGGGGGCTCCTACAATGAGCAGTTCTTC
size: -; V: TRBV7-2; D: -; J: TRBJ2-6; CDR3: CASSLEGRGESGANVLTF; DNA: TGTGCCAGCAGCTTAGAGGGCAGGGGAGAATCTGGGGCCAACGTCCTGACTTTC
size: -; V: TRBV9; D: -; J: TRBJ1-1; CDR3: CASSPVSTEAFF; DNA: TGTGCCAGCAGCCCCGTATCCACTGAAGCTTTCTTT
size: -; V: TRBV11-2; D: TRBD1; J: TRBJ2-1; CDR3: CASSLGTGVLSEQFF; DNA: TGTGCCAGCAGCTTAGGGACAGGGGTATTAAGTGAGCAGTTCTTC
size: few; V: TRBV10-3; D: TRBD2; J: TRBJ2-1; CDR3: CAISRTAGDNEQFF; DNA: TGTGCCATCAGTCGCACGGCGGGAGACAATGAGCAGTTCTTC
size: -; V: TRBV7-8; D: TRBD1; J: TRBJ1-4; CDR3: CASSTYPQGASNEKLFF; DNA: TGTGCCAGCAGCACCTACCCACAGGGGGCCTCTAATGAAAAACTGTTTTTT
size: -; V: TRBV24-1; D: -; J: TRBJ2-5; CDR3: CATSDTTRGGETQYF; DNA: TGTGCCACCAGTGATACGACTAGGGGGGGGGAGACCCAGTACTTC
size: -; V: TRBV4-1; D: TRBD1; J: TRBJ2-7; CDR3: CASSQVTGTGSYEQYF; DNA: TGCGCCAGCAGCCAAGTAACCGGGACAGGGTCCTACGAGCAGTACTTC
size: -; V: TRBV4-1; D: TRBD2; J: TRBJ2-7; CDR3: CASSPLGAGAYEQYF; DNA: TGCGCCAGCAGCCCCCTAGGGGCGGGAGCCTACGAGCAGTACTTC
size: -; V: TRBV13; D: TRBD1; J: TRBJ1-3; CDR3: CASSSRDRGRNTIYF; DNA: TGTGCCAGCAGCTCCCGGGACAGGGGGCGGAACACCATATATTTT
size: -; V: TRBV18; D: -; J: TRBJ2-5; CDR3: CASSPPSGPQGQYF; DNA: TGTGCCAGCTCACCGCCCTCCGGGCCGCAGGGCCAGTACTTC
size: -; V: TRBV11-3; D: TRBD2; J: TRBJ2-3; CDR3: CASSPRPSSGVTDTQYF; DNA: TGTGCCAGCAGCCCTAGGCCATCTAGCGGCGTCACAGATACGCAGTATTTT
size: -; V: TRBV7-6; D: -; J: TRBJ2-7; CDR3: CASSLIAGAIYEQYF; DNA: TGTGCCAGCAGCTTGATCGCGGGCGCAATCTACGAGCAGTACTTC
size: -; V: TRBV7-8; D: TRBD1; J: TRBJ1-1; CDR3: CASTGGGTEAFF; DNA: TGTGCCAGCACAGGGGGCGGCACTGAAGCTTTCTTT
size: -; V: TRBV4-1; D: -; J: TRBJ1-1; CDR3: CASSQSHRNTEAFF; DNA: TGCGCCAGCAGCCAATCCCACAGAAACACTGAAGCTTTCTTT
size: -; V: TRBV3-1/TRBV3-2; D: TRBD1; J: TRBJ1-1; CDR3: CASRGLWGPEAFF; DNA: TGTGCCAGTAGGGGGCTTTGGGGCCCTGAAGCTTTCTTT
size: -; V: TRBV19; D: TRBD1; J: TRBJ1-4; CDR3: CASSSGDRATNEKLFF; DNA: TGTGCCAGTAGTTCGGGGGACAGAGCAACTAATGAAAAACTGTTTTTT
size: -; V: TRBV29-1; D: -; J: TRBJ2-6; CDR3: CSVRASGAGANVLTF; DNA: TGCAGCGTCCGGGCGTCGGGGGCTGGGGCCAACGTCCTGACTTTC
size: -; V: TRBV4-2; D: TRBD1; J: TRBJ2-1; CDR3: CASSHRDSSYNEQFF; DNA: TGTGCCAGCAGCCACCGGGACAGCTCCTACAATGAGCAGTTCTTC
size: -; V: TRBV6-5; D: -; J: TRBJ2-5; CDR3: CASRDSHQETQYF; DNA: TGTGCCAGCCGGGACTCACATCAAGAGACCCAGTACTTC
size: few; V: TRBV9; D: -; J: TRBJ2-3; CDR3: CASSPLPAASTDTQYF; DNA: TGTGCCAGCAGCCCCCTACCAGCGGCAAGCACAGATACGCAGTATTTT
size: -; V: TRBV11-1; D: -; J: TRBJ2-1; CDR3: CASSLETSSYNEQFF; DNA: TGTGCCAGCAGCTTAGAGACTAGCTCCTACAATGAGCAGTTCTTC
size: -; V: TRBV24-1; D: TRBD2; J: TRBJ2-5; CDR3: CATSDPSGGLKETQYF; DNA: TGTGCCACCAGTGACCCTAGCGGGGGCCTGAAAGAGACCCAGTACTTC
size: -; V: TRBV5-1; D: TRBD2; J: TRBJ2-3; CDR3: CASSGTGLSTDTQYF; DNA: TGCGCCAGCAGCGGGACGGGACTAAGCACAGATACGCAGTATTTT
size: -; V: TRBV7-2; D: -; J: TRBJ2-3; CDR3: CASSRRHGVTDTQYF; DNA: TGTGCCAGCAGCCGCCGCCACGGGGTCACAGATACGCAGTATTTT
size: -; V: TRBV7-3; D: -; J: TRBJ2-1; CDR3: CASSLTGGAMRDEQFF; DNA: TGTGCCAGCAGCTTAACCGGCGGGGCTATGAGGGATGAGCAGTTCTTC
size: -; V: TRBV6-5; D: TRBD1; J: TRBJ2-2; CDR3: CASSYDQGATGELFF; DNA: TGTGCCAGCAGTTACGATCAGGGGGCCACCGGGGAGCTGTTTTTT
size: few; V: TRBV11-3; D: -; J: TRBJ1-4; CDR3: CASSTRGGEGEKLFF; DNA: TGTGCCAGCAGCACGCGGGGGGGCGAAGGGGAAAAACTGTTTTTT
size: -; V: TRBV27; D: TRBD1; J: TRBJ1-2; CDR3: CASSPRDRRTNYGYTF; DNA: TGTGCCAGCAGTCCCCGGGACAGGCGAACTAACTATGGCTACACCTTC
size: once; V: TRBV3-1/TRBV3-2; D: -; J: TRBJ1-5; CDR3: CASSHGQVEGQPQHF; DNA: TGTGCCAGCAGCCACGGTCAAGTGGAGGGGCAGCCCCAGCATTTT